This TCR beta chain was obtained from a study of CD8 T cells in Susac syndrome. This clonotype was picked up a small number of times. It was with random hexamers that roughly 0.45 to 1 ug RNA was reverse transcribed. TCRdb analysed the immunoSEQ multiplex PCR reads with MiXCR anew, one entry per CDR3 protein. The sample lists around 170,000 distinct CDR3 sequences; under 95% were seen once. Sequencing targeted TCR beta in T cells from blood (CD8+ and CD4+). The J segment lost 9 bases and the V segment lost 0 bases, leaving 3 bases of the junction unmatched. Germline-derived CDR1 and CDR2 are MNHEY and SVGEGT. The CDR3 is made up of 14 amino acids.

The chain links TRBV6-2 or TRBV6-3 to TRBJ2-4, with TRBD1 matching over 9 bases. This TCR came from a human donor in good health. Sequenced input: CD4+ T cells from PBMCs. The CDR3 DNA follows: TGTGCCAGCAGTTACTCCGGGACAGGGACCATTCAGTACTTC. Encoded protein: CASSYSGTGTIQYF.